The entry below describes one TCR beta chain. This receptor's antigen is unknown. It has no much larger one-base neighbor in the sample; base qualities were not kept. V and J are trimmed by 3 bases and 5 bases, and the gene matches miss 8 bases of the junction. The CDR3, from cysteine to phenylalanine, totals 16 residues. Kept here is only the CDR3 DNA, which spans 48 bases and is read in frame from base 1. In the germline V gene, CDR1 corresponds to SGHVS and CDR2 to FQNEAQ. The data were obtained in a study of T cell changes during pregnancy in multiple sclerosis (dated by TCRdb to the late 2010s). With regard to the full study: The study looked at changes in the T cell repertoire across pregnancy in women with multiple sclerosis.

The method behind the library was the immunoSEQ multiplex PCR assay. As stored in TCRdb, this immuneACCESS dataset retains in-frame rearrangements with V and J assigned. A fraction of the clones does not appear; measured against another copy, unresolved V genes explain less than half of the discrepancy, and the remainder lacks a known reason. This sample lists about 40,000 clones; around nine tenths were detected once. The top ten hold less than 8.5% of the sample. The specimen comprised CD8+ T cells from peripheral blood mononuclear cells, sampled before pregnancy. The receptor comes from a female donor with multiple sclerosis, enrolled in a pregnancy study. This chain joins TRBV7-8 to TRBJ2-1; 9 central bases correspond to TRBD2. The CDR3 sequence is CASSFGAGGLNNEQFF. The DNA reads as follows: TGTGCCAGCAGCTTCGGGGCGGGGGGGTTAAACAATGAGCAGTTCTTC.